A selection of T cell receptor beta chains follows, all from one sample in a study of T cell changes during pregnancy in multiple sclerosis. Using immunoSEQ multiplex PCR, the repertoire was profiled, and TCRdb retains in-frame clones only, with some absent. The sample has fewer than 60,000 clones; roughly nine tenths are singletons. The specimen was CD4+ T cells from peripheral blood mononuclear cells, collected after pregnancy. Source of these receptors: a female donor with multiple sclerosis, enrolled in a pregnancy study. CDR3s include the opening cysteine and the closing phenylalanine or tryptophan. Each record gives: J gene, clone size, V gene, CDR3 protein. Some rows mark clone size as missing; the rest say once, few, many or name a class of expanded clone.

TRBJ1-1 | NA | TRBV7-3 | CASKGRGNTEAFF
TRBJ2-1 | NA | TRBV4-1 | CASSQVRTSGRGAYNEQFF
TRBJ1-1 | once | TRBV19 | CASSSRGGTGGRAFF
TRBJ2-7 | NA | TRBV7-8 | CASSFRDSSYEQYF
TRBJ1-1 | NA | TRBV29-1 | CSVADRGDTEAFF
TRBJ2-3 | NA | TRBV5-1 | CASRKGGPTGDTSTDTQYF
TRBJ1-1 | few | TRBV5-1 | CASSLHGTEAFF
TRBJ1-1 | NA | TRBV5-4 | CASNDGRTGLNTEAFF
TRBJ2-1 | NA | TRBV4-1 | CASSQGLAGARQFF
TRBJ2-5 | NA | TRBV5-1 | CASSLVAGGEETQYF
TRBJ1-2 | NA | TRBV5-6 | CASSERVIRGYTF
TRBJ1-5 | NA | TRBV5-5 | CASSPTTGTGFKQPQHF
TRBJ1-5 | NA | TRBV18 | CASSPGQNQPQHF
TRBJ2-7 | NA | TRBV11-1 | CASSLGGNPYEQYF
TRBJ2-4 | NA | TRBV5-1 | CASSLGLAGPLDIQYF
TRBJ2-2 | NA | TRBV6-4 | CASGAGVNTGELFF
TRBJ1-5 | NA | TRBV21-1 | CASSEPGTGEQPQHF
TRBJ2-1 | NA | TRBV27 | CASSFFGPGGGDEQFF
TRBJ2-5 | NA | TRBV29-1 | CSVGDRGQTQYF
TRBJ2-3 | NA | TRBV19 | CASSIAAVGGSFTDTQYF
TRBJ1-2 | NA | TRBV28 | CASRSDSNYGYTF
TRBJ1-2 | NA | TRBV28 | CASSKPRGGGGDGYTF
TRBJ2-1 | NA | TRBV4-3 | CASSPDGTGSYNEQFF
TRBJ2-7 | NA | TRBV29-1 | CSARGEGHEQYF
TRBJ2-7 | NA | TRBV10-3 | CAISDLAGGPGEQYF
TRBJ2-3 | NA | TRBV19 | CASSGRGIGRNTQYF
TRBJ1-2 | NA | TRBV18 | CASSPLEGTLDGYTF
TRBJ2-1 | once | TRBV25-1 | CASRLAGARNEQFF
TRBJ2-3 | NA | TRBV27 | CASSLYPRLSSTDTQYF
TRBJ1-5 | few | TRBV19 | CASRAGNQPQHF
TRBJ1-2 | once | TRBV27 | CASSFSPGGPHYGYTF
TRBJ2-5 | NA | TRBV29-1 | CSVEAGPGETQYF
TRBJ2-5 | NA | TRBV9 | CASSVAAGAFETQYF
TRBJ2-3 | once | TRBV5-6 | CASSWGQATDTQYF
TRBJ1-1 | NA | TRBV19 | CASSNQGAPNTEAFF
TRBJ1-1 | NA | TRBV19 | CASRSGTGLGNTEAFF
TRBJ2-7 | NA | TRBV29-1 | CSVAHRGEQYF
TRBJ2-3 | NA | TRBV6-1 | CASSERLAGGTRTDTQYF
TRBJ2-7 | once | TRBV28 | CASTLGGSSYEQYF
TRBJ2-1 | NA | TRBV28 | CASSLPGSANEQFF
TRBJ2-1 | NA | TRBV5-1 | CASSFDTIRYEQFF
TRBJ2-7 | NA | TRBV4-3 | CASSEGAFSYEQYF
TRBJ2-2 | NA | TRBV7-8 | CASRETGGDTGELFF
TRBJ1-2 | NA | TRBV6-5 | CASSYGGAYGYTF
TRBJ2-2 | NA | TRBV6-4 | CASRAAGEVAGELFF
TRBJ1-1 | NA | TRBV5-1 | CASQREGMNTEAFF
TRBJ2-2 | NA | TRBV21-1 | CASSKGDRLTGELFF